This T cell receptor (beta chain) derives from a study of technical replicates of blood from several donors (dated by TCRdb to about 2017). This clone was counted once. Its antigen is still unknown. The record has no base qualities; no much larger clone is one base away. Sequences SEHNR (CDR1) and FQNEAQ (CDR2) are obtained from the germline V gene (reference sequence). The V end loses 4 bases and the J end loses 4 bases, and a stretch of 19 bases separates them. CDR3 length: 17 amino acids, cysteine to phenylalanine. CDR3 DNA is the only sequence kept; it has 51 bases, read in frame from the first base. Libraries were prepared through the immunoSEQ multiplex PCR assay. The clones in this table, taken by TCRdb from immuneACCESS, are in-frame only. Not every clone is retained; where verified, under half of the shortfall comes from an unresolved V gene, and the cause of the rest is unknown. The sample data list approximately 81,000 clones, and roughly four fifths of these were observed just once. The ten largest clones capture 3% to 5% of the sample.

The sequenced sample consisted of PBMCs. This TCR derives from a human donor in good health. Some clones in this sample may be carry-over from other donors' samples. The rearrangement joined TRBV7-9 to TRBJ2-2, with a tentative D gene TRBD1 over 5 matching bases. DNA sequence: TGTGCCAGCAGCTCCGCTACGACAGCGTTCGGCACCGGGGAGCTGTTTTTT. Translated, it reads CASSSATTAFGTGELFF.